This passage covers 21 T cell receptor beta chains from one sample sequenced in a study of blood T cell repertoires in COVID-19 (dated by TCRdb to about 2020). Library preparation employed the immunoSEQ multiplex PCR assay. In its TCRdb copy, this immuneACCESS table keeps in-frame sequences only and misses some clones. Where compared with another copy, unresolved V genes explain less than half of these, and the others have no known cause. Counted in this sample were about 51,000 clones; 80% to 95% of them appeared once. Together, the top ten hold about 3.1% of the sample. Sequences were obtained from peripheral blood. All receptors come from a man aged 45 to 65 with acute or convalescent COVID-19.

The V gene is TRBV3-1 (or the pseudogene TRBV3-2), the J gene TRBJ1-1; D not certain. The V end lost 2 bases, the J end lost 7 bases, and 11 bases lay between the germline ends. In germline, CDR1 is LGHDT, CDR2 YNNKEL (reference sequence). The CDR3 is 13 amino acids. CDR3 nucleotides: TGTGCCAGCAGCCAACAGGTCGGGAGTGAAGCTTTCTTT. This translates into CASSQQVGSEAFF.

The V gene is TRBV5-8, the J gene TRBJ1-4, with 12 bases matching TRBD1. The CDR3 consists of 16 residues. Trimming took 4 bases from V and 5 from J; bases not matched to a gene: 6. Germline V gene sequence: CDR1 SGHTS, CDR2 YDEGEE. CDR3: CASSRGTGGVNEKLFF. The CDR3, as DNA: TGTGCCAGCAGCCGAGGGACAGGGGGCGTCAATGAAAAACTGTTTTTT.

The gene calls are TRBV2 and TRBJ1-1; TRBD1 agrees at 7 bases. V shed 3 bases, J shed 1 base, and the junction held 2 bases outside the gene matches. Germline lookup yields CDR1 SNHLY and CDR2 FYNNEI. The CDR3 covers 14 residues. CDR3 coding DNA: TGTGCCAGCAGTGAGGGACAGTCGAACACTGAAGCTTTCTTT. The encoded protein is CASSEGQSNTEAFF.

In DNA, the CDR3 is TGTGCCAGCAGCTCGTACGCGGGTACTAACTATGGCTACACCTTC. Translating gives CASSSYAGTNYGYTF. The chain recombines TRBV13 with TRBJ1-2; no clear D gene. Germline assignment: CDR1 PRHDT and CDR2 FYEKMQ (reference sequence). The V end was cut by 4 bases, the J end by 0 bases, with 12 bases between. This CDR3 spans 15 amino acids.

The chain combines TRBV6-6 with TRBJ1-6; a possible D gene is TRBD1 (5 bases). V lost 8 bases to trimming and J lost 3 bases, with 14 bases between them. Germline V gives CDR1 MNHNY, CDR2 SVGAGI (reference sequence). CDR3 length: 15 residues. The CDR3 DNA follows: TGTGCCAGCTCCATCGGGGGAAACTATAATTCACCCCTCCACTTT. This codes for CASSIGGNYNSPLHF.

The chain has TRBV6-5 and TRBJ2-3; possibly TRBD2 for D (5 bases). V lost 11 bases, J lost 4 bases, and 13 bases lay in between. The germline V gene encodes CDR1 MNHEY and CDR2 SVGAGI. The CDR3 runs 12 residues. The CDR3 DNA reads TGTGCCGTGAGGGAGATAGCAGATACGCAGTATTTT. Protein product: CAVREIADTQYF.

This rearrangement joins TRBV12-3 or TRBV12-4 to TRBJ1-2; D uncertain. Between the trimmed V and J ends, which lost 7 bases and 8 bases, there was a span of 17 bases. This CDR3 comprises 13 residues. The CDR3 region has the DNA TGTGCCAGCACCCCCCAAGGGTCGGGAGGCTACACCTTC. It specifies CASTPQGSGGYTF.

The rearrangement joins TRBV29-1 to TRBJ1-2, with no clear D. The length of the CDR3 is 15 residues. V was shortened by 3 bases and J by 1 base, with 15 bases between the two germline ends. The germline CDR1 and CDR2 sequences are SQVTM and ANQGSEA. The DNA for the CDR3 is TGCAGCGTTGATGTAGCGGCGGGAAGTAACTATGGCTACACCTTC. It yields the protein CSVDVAAGSNYGYTF.

The chain recombines TRBV19 with TRBJ1-2, with D unclear. The CDR3 loop spans 14 amino acids. V gave up 7 bases and J gave up 0 bases, with 12 bases separating them. From germline, CDR1 is LNHDA and CDR2 SQIVND (reference sequence). CDR3 nucleotide sequence: TGTGCCAGTAAGAGACGGGAAGCTAACTATGGCTACACCTTC. It yields the protein CASKRREANYGYTF.

This chain joins TRBV11-2 and TRBJ1-2; the D is unclear. CDR1 SGHAT and CDR2 FQNNGV come from the germline V gene. The CDR3 has 15 amino acids. V shed 2 bases and J shed 8 bases, with 18 bases lying between them. CDR3 sequence: CASSLSITRDMGYTF. The CDR3 DNA reads TGTGCCAGCAGCTTATCTATAACGCGCGACATGGGCTACACCTTC.

V and J are TRBV28 and TRBJ2-7; possible D gene TRBD2, 6 bases. This CDR3 is built from 14 residues. V gave up 10 bases and J gave up 2 bases, with 18 bases separating them. Per germline, CDR1 MDHEN and CDR2 SYDVKM. CDR3 amino acids: CATSTGTQPYEQYF. CDR3 in DNA: TGTGCCACCAGCACCGGGACTCAGCCCTACGAGCAGTACTTC.

The J gene is TRBJ1-1, the V gene TRBV19, with D possibly matching TRBD1 (6 bases). CDR1 is LNHDA and CDR2 is SQIVND in the germline V gene (reference sequence). The CDR3 runs to 15 residues. The V end was cut by 8 bases, the J end by 4 bases, with 20 bases between. The CDR3 sequence is CASVHGGRVATEAFF. The DNA of the CDR3 is TGTGCCAGTGTTCACGGGGGGCGCGTCGCCACTGAAGCTTTCTTT.

The chain is built from TRBV5-4 and TRBJ2-3, with a possible D match to TRBD2 (6 bases). This CDR3 has 14 residues. V was trimmed by 0 bases and J by 1 base, leaving 6 bases between them. From germline, CDR1 is SGHNT and CDR2 YYREEE (reference sequence). CDR3 in amino acids: CASSLERGTDTQYF. The DNA for the CDR3 is TGTGCCAGCAGCTTGGAGCGGGGCACAGATACGCAGTATTTT.

The J gene is TRBJ1-5, the V gene TRBV28; 10 bases align to TRBD1. V gave up 2 bases and J gave up 6 bases; unmatched junction bases: 4. The CDR3 totals 15 residues. Per germline, CDR1 MDHEN and CDR2 SYDVKM. The CDR3 protein is CASSLRTGGSQPQHF. In DNA form, the CDR3 reads TGTGCCAGCAGTTTACGGACAGGGGGAAGTCAGCCCCAGCATTTT.

The chain combines TRBV2 with TRBJ2-3; 12 bases are shared with TRBD2. V shed 7 bases, J shed 1 base, and the junction held 3 bases outside the gene matches. Germline lookup yields CDR1 SNHLY and CDR2 FYNNEI. This CDR3 is built from 15 residues. The CDR3 sequence: CASTRLAGGTDTQYF. The CDR3 DNA follows: TGTGCCAGCACAAGACTAGCGGGGGGCACAGATACGCAGTATTTT.

This chain connects TRBV2 to TRBJ2-2, with TRBD1 as a possible D gene (5 bases). Germline V gene data show CDR1 as SNHLY and CDR2 as FYNNEI. This CDR3 comprises 14 residues. V was trimmed by 1 base and J by 13 bases, leaving 16 bases between them. The CDR3 sequence is CASSEDLGQGGLFF. In DNA, the CDR3 is TGTGCCAGCAGTGAAGATTTAGGGCAGGGTGGGCTGTTTTTT.

With respect to this clone: Other DNA sequences in this sample translate to the same CDR3. The V call is TRBV10-3, the J call TRBJ1-1, with D possibly being TRBD1 (6 bases). Germline V gene data show CDR1 as ENHRY and CDR2 as SYGVKD. CDR3 length: 13 amino acids. Trimming removed 6 bases from V and 1 base from J, with 9 bases in between. This chain's CDR3 is CAISLGGNTEAFF. Written as DNA, the CDR3 is TGTGCCATCAGCTTAGGGGGGAACACTGAAGCTTTCTTT.

The chain uses TRBV7-3 and TRBJ1-2, with 7 bases lining up with TRBD1. Per the germline V gene, CDR1 is SGHTA and CDR2 is FQGTGA. The junction had 6 bases not matched to a gene; V was cut back by 5 bases and J by 0 bases. The CDR3 is made up of 15 amino acids. The CDR3 nucleotides are TGTGCCAGCAGCCCTACCGACAGGGCTAACTATGGCTACACCTTC. Translation: CASSPTDRANYGYTF.

The V call is TRBV2, the J call TRBJ2-5; TRBD1 agrees at 9 bases. Germline V CDR1 and CDR2: SNHLY, FYNNEI. The trim removed 5 bases at V and 5 bases at J, leaving 6 bases unmatched. The CDR3 contains 14 residues. The CDR3 loop is CASSPGQGWETQYF. CDR3 DNA: TGTGCCAGCAGTCCGGGACAGGGTTGGGAGACCCAGTACTTC.

The J gene is TRBJ1-2, the V gene TRBV2, with 8 bases that match TRBD1. This CDR3 has 13 amino acids. From germline, CDR1 is SNHLY and CDR2 FYNNEI. After removal of 4 bases from V and 4 bases from J, the junction contained 2 bases not matched to a gene. In DNA form, the CDR3 reads TGTGCCAGCAGTGGGACAGGGATCTATGGCTACACCTTC. Translation: CASSGTGIYGYTF. Supplemented by reference TRBV2 and TRBJ1-2, the full variable domain reads EPEVTQTPSHQVTQMGQEVILRCVPISNHLYFYWYRQILGQKVEFLVSFYNNEISEKSEIFDDQFSVERPDGSNFTLKIRSTKLEDSAMYFCASSGTGIYGYTFGSGTRLTVV.

In the case of this clone: The sample has other DNA sequences that encode this CDR3 too. The genes are TRBV18 and TRBJ2-7; D not certain. CDR1 is KGHSH, CDR2 LQKENI, per germline. The CDR3 runs to 13 residues. Trimming took off 2 bases at V and 4 bases at J, with 9 bases between the two ends. The CDR3: CASSPAPGYEQYF. In nucleotides, the CDR3 is TGTGCCAGCTCACCAGCGCCCGGTTACGAGCAGTACTTC.